Presented here are 25 T cell receptor beta chains from one specimen sequenced in a study of immune cell composition in non-small cell lung cancer (dated by TCRdb to 2016 to 2017). The method behind the library was the immunoSEQ multiplex PCR assay. The table comes from immuneACCESS by way of TCRdb, which keeps in-frame sequences with V and J called. Part of the clones is missing from these tables; in studies checked, under half for an unresolved V gene and the rest for unknown reasons. The sample table records roughly 4,900 clones; roughly four fifths of these occur just once. 10% to 15% of the sample rests with the top ten. Sequenced: lung tumor tissue. The receptors were sampled from a human donor with non-small cell lung cancer.

The chain carries TRBV6-5 and TRBJ2-1; D not resolved. The V gene lost 0 bases and the J gene lost 2 bases, with 11 bases spanning the gap. The CDR3 is 16 residues long. Per the germline V gene, CDR1 is MNHEY and CDR2 is SVGAGI. The CDR3: CASSYSPVPTYNEQFF. The CDR3 coding sequence is TGTGCCAGCAGTTACTCCCCAGTGCCGACCTACAATGAGCAGTTCTTC.

This chain joins TRBV7-6 and TRBJ2-7, with D possibly called TRBD1 or TRBD2 (5 bases each). Germline V gene sequence: CDR1 SGHVS, CDR2 FNYEAQ. CDR3 length: 13 residues. Trimming left V 5 bases short and J 1 base short, with 9 bases between. The CDR3 sequence is CASSGTVSYEQYF. The DNA of the CDR3 is TGTGCCAGCAGCGGGACGGTTTCCTACGAGCAGTACTTC.

The V and J genes are TRBV2 and TRBJ2-7, with no clear D. With 5 bases removed from V and 5 bases from J, the gap between germline ends came to 10 bases. Germline assignment: CDR1 SNHLY and CDR2 FYNNEI. This CDR3 is built from 12 residues. CDR3 sequence: CASSPSGHEQYF. CDR3 DNA sequence: TGTGCCAGCAGTCCATCCGGTCACGAGCAGTACTTC.

The V and J genes are TRBV6-6 and TRBJ2-3; no firm D call. V lost 10 bases, J lost 4 bases, and 18 bases lay in between. CDR1 and CDR2 (germline): MNHNY, SVGAGI (reference sequence). The CDR3 has 14 residues. CDR3 sequence: CATQSPGNSDTQYF. In nucleotides, the CDR3 is TGTGCCACCCAGTCCCCCGGTAATTCAGATACGCAGTATTTT.

This clone was seen a handful of times. V usage is TRBV7-2 and J usage is TRBJ1-3; D gene unclear. This CDR3 region has 15 residues. The germline V gene encodes CDR1 SGHTA and CDR2 FQGNSA. With 1 base removed from V and 3 bases from J, the gap between germline ends came to 10 bases. This CDR3 reads CASSLGPGGGNTIYF. In nucleotides, the CDR3 is TGTGCCAGCAGCTTAGGCCCGGGAGGTGGAAACACCATATATTTT.

This chain links TRBV9 with TRBJ2-7; 14 bases align to TRBD2. The CDR3 length is 16 residues. V dropped 4 bases and J dropped 3; count of bases not matched to a gene: 6. The germline CDR1 and CDR2 sequences are SGDLS and YYNGEE. The CDR3 bases are TGTGCCAGCAGCCCCCGGGGACTAGCGGGGGACTACGAGCAGTACTTC. It codes for CASSPRGLAGDYEQYF.

This chain connects TRBV15 to TRBJ2-1; D ambiguous. Germline CDR1 and CDR2: LNHNV and YYDKDF (reference sequence). The CDR3 spans 15 residues. Trimming cost V 1 base and J 8 bases, with 15 bases left between them. The DNA for the CDR3 is TGTGCCACCAGCAGAGGCACGTCTACTCAGCATGAGCAGTTCTTC. It translates to CATSRGTSTQHEQFF.

The chain joins TRBV9 to TRBJ1-1; TRBD1 is a possible D gene (5 bases). Germline V gene lookup returns CDR1 SGDLS and CDR2 YYNGEE. This CDR3 spans 16 amino acids. V was pared by 4 bases and J by 6 bases, with 22 bases between. The CDR3 reads CASSPVVGALGSEAFF. Written as DNA, the CDR3 is TGTGCCAGCAGCCCAGTAGTAGGGGCCCTGGGATCTGAAGCTTTCTTT.

This clone appeared a single time. The rearrangement links TRBV7-9 to TRBJ2-7; D may be TRBD1 (5 bases). This CDR3 region has 12 residues. Germline V CDR1 and CDR2: SEHNR, FQNEAQ (reference sequence). The V end lost 4 bases, the J end lost 4 bases, and 8 bases lay between the germline ends. The CDR3 sequence is CASSWGLYEQYF. The CDR3 DNA sequence: TGTGCCAGCAGCTGGGGCCTTTACGAGCAGTACTTC.

The chain uses TRBV7-9 and TRBJ2-2; D gene uncertain. V lost 5 bases and J 9 bases, leaving 10 bases between the germline ends. The CDR3 has 12 residues. The germline V gene encodes CDR1 SEHNR and CDR2 FQNEAQ (reference sequence). CDR3 DNA: TGTGCCAGCAGCCCCCTGATGCGGGAGCTGTTTTTT. Protein product: CASSPLMRELFF.

This clone has just a few counts. The chain links TRBV19 to TRBJ1-2; 11 bases fit TRBD1. With 7 bases clipped from V and 2 bases from J, the junction kept 12 bases outside the gene matches. The CDR3 covers 17 residues. Germline assignment: CDR1 LNHDA and CDR2 SQIVND (reference sequence). The CDR3 DNA sequence: TGTGCCAGTACCGCTTTCGGGAGGACAGGGGGCAACTATGGCTACACCTTC. Its protein is CASTAFGRTGGNYGYTF.

The V and J genes are TRBV19 and TRBJ1-5, with D possibly TRBD1 on 6 matching bases. CDR3 size: 16 residues. In germline, CDR1 is LNHDA, CDR2 SQIVND (reference sequence). Trimming cost V 6 bases and J 3 bases, with 18 bases left between them. The CDR3 DNA follows: TGTGCCAGTAGATCCCACGGGGACACCTCCAATCAGCCCCAGCATTTT. Translated, it gives CASRSHGDTSNQPQHF.

The V gene is TRBV5-6, the J gene TRBJ1-2, with 7 bases that match TRBD1. CDR1 and CDR2 (germline): SGHDT, YYEEEE. CDR3 length: 16 amino acids. V was clipped by 1 base and J by 0 bases; unmatched bases: 6. The CDR3 sequence: CASSLMDRPANYGYTF. In DNA form, the CDR3 reads TGTGCCAGCAGCTTGATGGACAGGCCAGCTAACTATGGCTACACCTTC.

A remark on this clone: It is likely a read error, because the conserved phenylalanine at the end of the CDR3 is missing. It is unclear where the CDR3 begins or ends on the DNA, so no DNA is shown, and the CDR3 is as TCRdb lists it. The V gene is TRBV5-4, the J gene TRBJ2-3; TRBD2 was called by the table and not checked on the DNA. Termini included, the CDR3 measures 18 amino acids. Per germline, CDR1 SGHNT and CDR2 YYREEE (reference sequence). This CDR3 is CASSWGASGGGLAQIRGM.

The chain has TRBV6-6 and TRBJ1-2; 9 bases are shared with TRBD1. CDR1 is MNHNY and CDR2 is SVGAGI in the germline V gene (reference sequence). There are 14 residues in the CDR3. The ends lost 5 bases at V and 7 bases at J; junction bases unmatched: 8. CDR3 in amino acids: CASSRTGATAGYTF. The CDR3 region has the DNA TGTGCCAGCAGTCGGACAGGGGCTACAGCTGGCTACACCTTC.

J is TRBJ2-4 and V is TRBV5-8, with D hard to call. Trimming left V 2 bases short and J 7 bases short, with 10 bases between. The CDR3 runs to 13 residues. Germline CDR1 reads SGHTS; CDR2 reads YDEGEE. DNA of the CDR3: TGTGCCAGCAGCTTCACGTTAGGGAACATTCAGTACTTC. Translation: CASSFTLGNIQYF.

The chain is built from TRBV28 and TRBJ1-5; 7 nucleotides align to TRBD1. CDR1 and CDR2 (germline): MDHEN, SYDVKM. The trim removed 4 bases at V and 5 bases at J, leaving 2 bases unmatched. The CDR3 extends over 13 amino acids. The CDR3 loop is CASSSTGYQPQHF. CDR3 bases: TGTGCCAGCAGTTCGACAGGGTATCAGCCCCAGCATTTT.

The chain uses TRBV7-2 and TRBJ1-2; TRBD1 is a possible D gene (6 bases). In germline, CDR1 is SGHTA, CDR2 FQGNSA. The germline V and J ends were trimmed by 5 bases and 3 bases, with 16 bases remaining between them. This CDR3 spans 15 amino acids. Here the CDR3 reads CASSENGQSYYGYTF. Here the CDR3 DNA reads TGTGCCAGCAGCGAAAATGGACAGAGTTACTATGGCTACACCTTC.

The chain links TRBV7-2 to TRBJ1-4; D unresolved. The CDR3 length is 13 residues. Germline CDR1 and CDR2: SGHTA and FQGNSA. Trimming cost V 1 base and J 11 bases, with 11 bases left between them. The CDR3 DNA reads TGTGCCAGCAGCTTAGACAGAACCTATAAACTGTTTTTT. Protein: CASSLDRTYKLFF.

The rearrangement links TRBV18 to TRBJ2-7; 9 bases agree with TRBD1. The CDR3 runs 15 residues. The J segment lost 0 bases and the V segment lost 3 bases, leaving 3 bases of the junction unmatched. Germline CDR1 and CDR2: KGHSH and LQKENI. In DNA, the CDR3 is TGTGCCAGCTCACCCCGGGACAGGGACTCCTACGAGCAGTACTTC. This translates into CASSPRDRDSYEQYF.

This chain connects TRBV6-1 to TRBJ2-1; 12 bases line up with TRBD2. Trimming cost V 6 bases and J 8 bases; bases outside gene matches: 8. CDR3 length equals 15 residues. Per the germline V gene, CDR1 is MNHNS and CDR2 is SASEGT. The CDR3 region is CASRVSSGGADEQFF. In nucleotides, the CDR3 is TGTGCCAGCAGAGTTTCTAGCGGGGGGGCAGATGAGCAGTTCTTC.

The sample holds one count of this clone. The genes are TRBV11-2 and TRBJ2-3; 12 bases line up with TRBD2. J was trimmed by 8 bases and V by 5 bases; bases with no gene match: 11. CDR3 length: 16 amino acids. CDR1 SGHAT and CDR2 FQNNGV come from the germline V gene. The CDR3 spells CASSPLAGGQVGTQYF. CDR3 sequence (DNA): TGTGCCAGCAGCCCCCTAGCGGGGGGGCAGGTGGGTACGCAGTATTTT.

The chain links TRBV4-1 to TRBJ2-3, with D unresolved. The CDR3 is made up of 13 amino acids. The V gene's germline CDR1 is MGHRA and CDR2 YSYEKL. V lost 1 base and J lost 6, with 8 bases in between. The CDR3 sequence: CASSQGWVDTQYF. The CDR3 DNA follows: TGCGCCAGCAGCCAAGGGTGGGTTGATACGCAGTATTTT.

The table lists this clone with a few counts. The chain uses TRBV27 and TRBJ2-2; D ambiguous. This CDR3 comprises 11 residues. Trimming removed 5 bases from V and 3 bases from J, with 1 base in between. Germline CDR1 is MNHEY and CDR2 is SMNVEV (reference sequence). CDR3 bases: TGTGCCAGCAGTCACACCGGGGAGCTGTTTTTT. Encoded protein: CASSHTGELFF.

For the CDR3, the DNA is TGTGCCGCTAGCGGGGGCTACGAGCAGTACTTC. Its protein is CAASGGYEQYF. The chain recombines TRBV6-1 with TRBJ2-7, with 10 bases lining up with TRBD2. Germline V gene data show CDR1 as MNHNS and CDR2 as SASEGT. This CDR3 spans 11 amino acids. V was clipped by 11 bases and J by 3 bases; unmatched bases: 1.